These T cell receptor beta chains were read from a single sample in a study of blood T cell repertoires in COVID-19. Some clones are missing from TCRdb's copy, which holds only in-frame ones; the method was immunoSEQ multiplex PCR. The table records a few hundred thousand clones, around 87% of them present only once. The material sequenced was peripheral blood. The receptor source for this set is a woman in her seventies with active or convalescent COVID-19. The CDR3 runs from the conserved cysteine through the conserved F or W. The order of the fields is D gene, J gene, V gene, CDR3 protein, CDR3 DNA. A D gene is named only where the DNA matches it firmly.

d_gene: NA; j_gene: TRBJ1-1; v_gene: TRBV4-3; CDR3aa: CASSPTGGPGAFF; CDR3nt: TGCGCCAGCAGTCCTACGGGAGGCCCAGGGGCTTTCTTT
d_gene: NA; j_gene: TRBJ1-4; v_gene: TRBV6-6; CDR3aa: CASSYFEKAAGEKLFF; CDR3nt: TGTGCCAGCAGTTACTTCGAGAAAGCTGCGGGTGAAAAACTGTTTTTT
d_gene: TRBD1; j_gene: TRBJ1-2; v_gene: TRBV7-8; CDR3aa: CASSLAQVDREVYGYTF; CDR3nt: TGTGCCAGCAGCTTAGCTCAGGTAGACAGGGAAGTCTATGGCTACACCTTC
d_gene: NA; j_gene: TRBJ2-5; v_gene: TRBV5-6; CDR3aa: CASSLTDRQETQYF; CDR3nt: TGTGCCAGCAGCTTGACAGATAGACAAGAGACCCAGTACTTC
d_gene: TRBD2; j_gene: TRBJ2-7; v_gene: TRBV7-3; CDR3aa: CASSFLKRGDSYEQYF; CDR3nt: TGTGCCAGCAGCTTCCTAAAACGGGGGGATTCCTACGAGCAGTACTTC
d_gene: NA; j_gene: TRBJ1-3; v_gene: TRBV9; CDR3aa: CASSELRGTGNTIYF; CDR3nt: TGTGCCAGCAGCGAGCTCAGGGGAACTGGAAACACCATATATTTT
d_gene: NA; j_gene: TRBJ1-2; v_gene: TRBV3-1/TRBV3-2; CDR3aa: CASSPDGDSGYTF; CDR3nt: TGTGCCAGCAGCCCGGACGGGGATAGTGGCTACACCTTC
d_gene: NA; j_gene: TRBJ1-2; v_gene: TRBV4-3; CDR3aa: CASSQDWRATNYGYTF; CDR3nt: TGCGCCAGCAGCCAAGATTGGAGGGCGACTAACTATGGCTACACCTTC
d_gene: TRBD2; j_gene: TRBJ2-2; v_gene: TRBV5-1; CDR3aa: CASSLEGLSSGELFF; CDR3nt: TGCGCCAGCAGCTTGGAGGGACTAAGTTCCGGGGAGCTGTTTTTT
d_gene: NA; j_gene: TRBJ1-4; v_gene: TRBV3-1/TRBV3-2; CDR3aa: CASSQVGVTAALFF; CDR3nt: TGTGCCAGCAGCCAAGTTGGAGTGACGGCAGCCCTGTTTTTT
d_gene: NA; j_gene: TRBJ2-2; v_gene: TRBV19; CDR3aa: CASSVGGNTGELFF; CDR3nt: TGTGCCAGTAGTGTGGGGGGGAACACCGGGGAGCTGTTTTTT
d_gene: NA; j_gene: TRBJ2-1; v_gene: TRBV12-5; CDR3aa: CASGLEGLLNEQFF; CDR3nt: TGTGCTAGTGGTTTAGAGGGACTCCTAAATGAGCAGTTCTTC
d_gene: NA; j_gene: TRBJ1-1; v_gene: TRBV5-4; CDR3aa: CASSLGGGRGTEAFF; CDR3nt: TGTGCCAGCAGCTTGGGAGGAGGGCGAGGGACTGAAGCTTTCTTT